This TCR beta chain was identified in a study of CD8 T cells in acute hepatitis C reinfection (dated by TCRdb to the early 2020s). Regarding the complete study: This study examined the TCRbeta repertoire of CD8+ T cells that recognize the HCV NS3-1073 epitope, both during acute infection and after viral clearance. Four spontaneous resolvers provided paired acute and follow-up samples. Study-wide findings and limitations: Because bulk sequencing was performed on the TCRbeta chain only, alphabeta pairing of public clonotypes could not be determined. CDR3 sequences shared with other epitopes were rare, and differing sequencing approaches may have limited exact matching. Chronically infected subjects had no follow-up repertoires because NS3-1073 specific cells were too rare to sort. High diversity was observed in NS3-1073 specific repertoires, and no significant differences in diversity were found between acute resolver, follow-up resolver and acute chronic samples. TRBV04 and TRBV06 gene families were preferentially used in all groups, and this usage was not explained by overrepresentation in the naive pool. About 13 public clonotypes were found regardless of outcome, and V04-02/J02-02 was used by one public clonotype.

In regard to this clone: It lacks a known antigen. Per-base quality was not reported, and no clone a single base away is much larger than it.

V is shortened by 5 bases, J by 0 bases, and the region joining them spans 8 bases. Inclusive of the bounding cysteine and phenylalanine, the CDR3 is 14 residues long. Left in the record is the CDR3 DNA by itself, 42 bases read in frame from the first base. CDR1 PRHDT and CDR2 FYEKMQ are derived from the germline V gene (reference sequence). The sample's time point, from its label and the paper: naive CD8 control sorted from an acute-time-point sample. Enrolled in the Montreal Hepatitis C Cohort (HEPCO) in Canada, the donors were people who inject drugs, and these donors were followed every 3 months. Acute primary HCV infection was defined by a positive HCV RNA or antibody test following a negative test within the previous 24 weeks. Cells were surface stained with CD3, CD8 and CD45RO antibodies, and an aqua fixable dye was used to exclude dead cells. The cohort additionally had roughly 6 subjects who developed chronic infection, which was defined as HCV RNA positivity at 24 weeks. Frozen stocks of peripheral blood mononuclear cells were first thawed, after which negative isolation of CD8+ T cells was carried out using the MACS CD8+ T cell Isolation Kit. Sorting of the cells was done on a BD FACSAria II cell sorter.

Genomic DNA was extracted from the FACS-sorted cells, and the TCRbeta chains were sequenced by the commercial immunoSEQ service. The authors' pipeline ran thus. The repertoire data were analyzed using ImmunoSEQ Analyzer software v3.0 and R v3.5.1. Only productive rearrangements were analyzed, as sequences containing stop codons or out-of-frame rearrangements were removed. The sequencing provider supplied the Simpson diversity, Shannon entropy, CDR3 length and nucleotide addition metrics. Clonotypes were categorized by frequency as dominant, sub-dominant, low or lowest abundance, and clonotypes below 0.1% were excluded from most analyses. Any CDR3 amino acid clonotype present in at least two subjects at a cumulative frequency of at least 0.5% was labeled public. TCRdb re-hosts the immuneACCESS table, in-frame sequences only. Its copies lack some clones; in the studies checked, an unresolved V gene accounts for under half of them, and the cause for the rest is not known. V and J calls and clone size come straight from that table; D and trimming were deduced from the DNA. Recorded for this sample are 30,000 to 40,000 clones; around nine tenths of them occurred a single time. The top ten hold 0.5% to 0.65% of the sample.

The sequence derives from a man aged 25-40 years with chronic hepatitis C. The sequencing sample was made of naive CD8+ T cells from PBMCs. The sample's cell subset or site label, decoded: sorted total naive CD45RO-negative CD8+ T cells. The chain links TRBV13 with TRBJ2-1; the D segment might be TRBD1 or TRBD2, since each matches 5 bases. The CDR3 reads CASSPGPSYNEQFF. The nucleotide sequence is given as TGTGCCAGCAGCCCGGGGCCCTCCTACAATGAGCAGTTCTTC.